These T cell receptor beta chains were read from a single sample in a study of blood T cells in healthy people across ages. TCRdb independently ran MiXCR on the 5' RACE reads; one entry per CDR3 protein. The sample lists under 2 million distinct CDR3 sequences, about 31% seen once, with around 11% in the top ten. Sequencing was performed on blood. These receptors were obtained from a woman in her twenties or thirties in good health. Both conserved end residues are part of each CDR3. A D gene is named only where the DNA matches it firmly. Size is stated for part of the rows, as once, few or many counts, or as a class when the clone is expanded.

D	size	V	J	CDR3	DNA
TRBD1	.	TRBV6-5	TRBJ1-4	CASSYSSGTVNGKLFF	TGTGCCAGCAGTTACTCCTCTGGGACAGTCAATGGAAAACTGTTTTTT
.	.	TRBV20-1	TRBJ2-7	CSVMRTASYEQYF	TGCAGTGTCATGAGGACAGCCTCCTACGAGCAGTACTTC
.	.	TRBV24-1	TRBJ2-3	CATSDFGGDATDTQYF	TGTGCCACCAGTGATTTTGGGGGAGACGCCACAGATACGCAGTATTTT
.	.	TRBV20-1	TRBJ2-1	CSARARPPPEWWPHNEQFF	TGCAGTGCTAGAGCCCGACCCCCTCCCGAGTGGTGGCCTCACAATGAGCAGTTCTTC
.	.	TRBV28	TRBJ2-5	CASSLGRAEAQYF	TGTGCCAGCAGTTTAGGCCGGGCGGAGGCCCAGTACTTC
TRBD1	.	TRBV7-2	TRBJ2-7	CASSLAVGQGTYEQYF	TGTGCCAGCAGCTTAGCGGTCGGACAGGGGACGTACGAGCAGTACTTC
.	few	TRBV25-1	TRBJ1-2	CASSESGHGYTF	TGTGCCAGCAGTGAATCCGGGCACGGCTACACCTTC
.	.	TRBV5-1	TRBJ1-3	CASSLDITGNTIYF	TGCGCCAGCAGTCTGGACATAACTGGAAACACCATATATTTT
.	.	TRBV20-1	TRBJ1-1	CSAPLGGHTEAFF	TGCAGTGCTCCTCTAGGGGGGCACACTGAAGCTTTCTTT
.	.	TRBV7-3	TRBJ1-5	CASSSTARDGGQPQHF	TGTGCCAGCAGCTCGACGGCCAGGGATGGGGGTCAGCCCCAGCATTTT
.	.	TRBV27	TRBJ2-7	CASSRIPGPSSYEQYF	TGTGCCAGCAGTCGTATTCCCGGGCCCAGCTCCTACGAGCAGTACTTC
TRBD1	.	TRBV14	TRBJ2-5	CASSQDRWTGQETQYF	TGTGCCAGCAGCCAAGATAGGTGGACAGGCCAAGAGACCCAGTACTTC
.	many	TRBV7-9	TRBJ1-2	CASSLDTSTNYGYTF	TGTGCCAGCAGCTTAGATACTAGCACTAACTATGGCTACACCTTC
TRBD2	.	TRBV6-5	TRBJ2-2	CASSTSGGINTGELFF	TGTGCCAGCAGTACTAGCGGGGGCATAAACACCGGGGAGCTGTTTTTT
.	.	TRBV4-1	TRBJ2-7	CASSQALGDFYEQYF	TGCGCCAGCAGCCAAGCTCTTGGGGATTTCTACGAGCAGTACTTC
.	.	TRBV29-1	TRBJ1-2	CSVRPGTSYGYTF	TGCAGCGTTCGGCCGGGGACAAGCTATGGCTACACCTTC
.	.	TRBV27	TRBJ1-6	CASKVPFSNNSPLHF	TGTGCCAGCAAAGTCCCCTTCAGCAATAATTCACCCCTCCACTTT
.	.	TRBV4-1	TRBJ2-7	CASSPNPNAVGPNYEQYF	TGCGCCAGCAGCCCCAACCCGAATGCGGTAGGGCCGAACTACGAGCAGTACTTC
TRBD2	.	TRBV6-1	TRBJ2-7	CASSEARLAGGEQYF	TGTGCCAGCAGTGAAGCCCGGCTAGCGGGGGGCGAGCAGTACTTC
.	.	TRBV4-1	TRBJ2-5	CAGSQELAVQYF	TGCGCCGGCAGCCAAGAATTGGCAGTGCAGTACTTC
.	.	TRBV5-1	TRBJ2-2	CASSLAGIGNGGELFF	TGCGCCAGCAGCTTGGCTGGAATCGGGAATGGCGGGGAGCTGTTTTTT
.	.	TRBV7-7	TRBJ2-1	CASSAGIRGRTYNEQFF	TGTGCCAGCAGCGCCGGTATACGGGGGAGGACCTACAATGAGCAGTTCTTC
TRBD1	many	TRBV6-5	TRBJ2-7	CASSRDRHEQYF	TGTGCCAGCAGCCGGGACAGGCACGAGCAGTACTTC
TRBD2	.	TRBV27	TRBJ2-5	CASSGRTSGSWETQYF	TGTGCCAGCAGTGGAAGGACTAGCGGGAGTTGGGAGACCCAGTACTTC
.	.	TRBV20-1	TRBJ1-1	CSANIGTEAFF	TGCAGTGCTAATATAGGAACTGAAGCTTTCTTT
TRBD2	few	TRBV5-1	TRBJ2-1	CASSPLAGKENEQFF	TGCGCCAGCAGCCCTCTAGCGGGTAAGGAGAATGAGCAGTTCTTC
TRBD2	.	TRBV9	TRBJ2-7	CASSKGLAGGPEEQYF	TGTGCCAGCAGCAAAGGACTAGCGGGGGGGCCGGAAGAGCAGTACTTC
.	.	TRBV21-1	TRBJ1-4	CASAYDRRMIKNEKLFF	TGTGCCAGCGCCTATGACAGGAGAATGATAAAGAATGAAAAACTGTTTTTT
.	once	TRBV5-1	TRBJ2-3	CASSFKGDADTQYF	TGCGCCAGCAGCTTTAAGGGGGATGCAGATACGCAGTATTTT
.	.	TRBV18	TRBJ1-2	CASSPPQGTSIGYTF	TGTGCCAGCTCACCACCGCAGGGGACTTCTATTGGCTACACCTTC
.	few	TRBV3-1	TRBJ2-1	CASSHQSGGNEQFF	TGTGCCAGCAGCCACCAGTCCGGGGGCAATGAGCAGTTCTTC
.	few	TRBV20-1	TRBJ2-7	CSAKSSLPSYEQYF	TGCAGTGCTAAATCGAGCCTGCCCTCCTACGAGCAGTACTTC
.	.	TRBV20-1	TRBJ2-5	CSVDTEGGGFQETQYF	TGCAGTGTCGATACCGAAGGGGGGGGATTCCAAGAGACCCAGTACTTC
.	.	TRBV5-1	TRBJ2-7	CASSLSGHNEQYF	TGCGCCAGCAGCTTATCGGGACACAATGAGCAGTACTTC
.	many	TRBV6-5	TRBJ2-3	CASSSGTPPRTQYF	TGTGCCAGCAGTTCTGGGACTCCTCCCCGTACGCAGTATTTT
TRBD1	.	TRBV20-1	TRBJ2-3	CSAGRDRGADTQYF	TGCAGTGCCGGACGGGACAGGGGGGCAGATACGCAGTATTTT
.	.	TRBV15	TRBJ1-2	CATSRDSYSYTF	TGTGCCACCAGCAGAGATTCATATAGCTACACCTTC
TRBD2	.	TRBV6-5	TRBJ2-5	CASRLAGAEETQYF	TGTGCCAGCAGACTAGCGGGAGCGGAGGAGACCCAGTACTTC
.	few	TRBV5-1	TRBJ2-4	CASSLGLRSIAKNIQYF	TGCGCCAGCAGCTTGGGCTTGCGGAGCATAGCCAAAAACATTCAGTACTTC
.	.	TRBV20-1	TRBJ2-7	CSARGPRPTYEQYF	TGCAGTGCTAGGGGGCCCCGCCCCACCTACGAGCAGTACTTC
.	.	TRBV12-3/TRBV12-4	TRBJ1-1	CASSLVRDLGTEAFF	TGTGCCAGCAGTTTAGTCCGGGATCTCGGCACTGAAGCTTTCTTT
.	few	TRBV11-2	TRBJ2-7	CASSLVGRGESEQYF	TGTGCCAGCAGCTTAGTAGGACGGGGTGAGTCCGAGCAGTACTTC
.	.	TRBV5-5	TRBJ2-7	CASSLEGGGIWYEQYF	TGTGCCAGCAGCTTGGAAGGGGGGGGCATATGGTACGAGCAGTACTTC
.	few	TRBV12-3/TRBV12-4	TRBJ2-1	CASRGVRGNEQFF	TGTGCCAGCAGGGGAGTCAGGGGCAATGAGCAGTTCTTC
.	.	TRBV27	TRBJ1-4	CASSYSSGTYNEKLFF	TGTGCCAGCAGTTACTCATCCGGGACTTATAATGAAAAACTGTTTTTT
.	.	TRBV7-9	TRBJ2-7	CASSLGPKLEQYF	TGTGCCAGCAGCTTAGGACCGAAACTCGAGCAGTACTTC
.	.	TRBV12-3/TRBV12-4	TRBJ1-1	CASSSEWGTEAFF	TGTGCCAGCAGTTCCGAATGGGGGACTGAAGCTTTCTTT
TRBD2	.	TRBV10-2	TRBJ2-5	CATEREGGETQYF	TGCGCCACCGAGCGGGAGGGCGGGGAGACCCAGTACTTC
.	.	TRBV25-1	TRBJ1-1	CASSESARRTEAFF	TGTGCCAGCAGTGAATCCGCCAGGAGGACTGAAGCTTTCTTT
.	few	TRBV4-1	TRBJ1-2	CASSQERRDRANYGYTF	TGCGCCAGCAGCCAAGAACGCAGGGACCGAGCTAACTATGGCTACACCTTC
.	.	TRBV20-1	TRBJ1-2	CSAHVAGARNYGYTF	TGCAGTGCGCATGTGGCAGGGGCGAGAAACTATGGCTACACCTTC
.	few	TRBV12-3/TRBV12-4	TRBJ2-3	CASSSEDGTDTQYF	TGTGCCAGCAGTTCGGAGGACGGCACAGATACGCAGTATTTT
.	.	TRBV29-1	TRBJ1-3	CSVVVGAAGNTIYF	TGCAGCGTTGTTGTAGGGGCCGCTGGAAACACCATATATTTT